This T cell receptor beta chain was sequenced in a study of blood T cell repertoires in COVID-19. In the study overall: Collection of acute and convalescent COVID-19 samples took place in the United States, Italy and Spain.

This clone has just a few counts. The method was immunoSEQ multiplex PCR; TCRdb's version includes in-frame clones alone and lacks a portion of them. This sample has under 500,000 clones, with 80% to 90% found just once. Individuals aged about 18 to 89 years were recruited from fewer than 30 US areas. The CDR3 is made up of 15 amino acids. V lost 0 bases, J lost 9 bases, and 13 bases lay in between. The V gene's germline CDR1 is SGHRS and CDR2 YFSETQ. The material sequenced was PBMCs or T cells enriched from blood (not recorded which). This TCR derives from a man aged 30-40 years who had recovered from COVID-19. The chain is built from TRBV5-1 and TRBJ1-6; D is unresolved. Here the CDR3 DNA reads TGCGCCAGCAGCTTGGAGGAGGGTAGCGGTTCACCCCTCCACTTT. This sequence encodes CASSLEEGSGSPLHF.